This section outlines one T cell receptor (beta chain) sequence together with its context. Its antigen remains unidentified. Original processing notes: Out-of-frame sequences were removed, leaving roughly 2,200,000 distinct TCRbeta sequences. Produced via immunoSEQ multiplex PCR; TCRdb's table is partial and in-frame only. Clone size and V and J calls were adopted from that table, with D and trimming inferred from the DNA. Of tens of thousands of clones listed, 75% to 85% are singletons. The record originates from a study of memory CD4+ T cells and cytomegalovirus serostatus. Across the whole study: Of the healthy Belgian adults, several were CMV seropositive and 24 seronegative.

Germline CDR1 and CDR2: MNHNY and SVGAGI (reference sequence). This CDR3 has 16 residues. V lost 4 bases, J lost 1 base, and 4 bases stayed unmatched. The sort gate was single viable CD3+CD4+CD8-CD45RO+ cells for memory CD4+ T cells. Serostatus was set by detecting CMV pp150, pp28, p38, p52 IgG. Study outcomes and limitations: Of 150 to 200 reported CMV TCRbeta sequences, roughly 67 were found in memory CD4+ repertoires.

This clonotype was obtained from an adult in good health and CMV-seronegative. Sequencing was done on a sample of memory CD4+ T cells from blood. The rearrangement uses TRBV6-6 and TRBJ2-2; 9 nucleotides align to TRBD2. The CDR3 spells CASSWSGRRNTGELFF. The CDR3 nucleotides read TGTGCCAGCAGTTGGAGCGGGAGGAGGAACACCGGGGAGCTGTTTTTT.